This T cell receptor (beta chain) appears in the sequencing data of a study of OX40 agonist ivuxolimab in advanced cancers. This clone was counted once. Repertoires were generated with immunoSEQ multiplex PCR, while TCRdb's copy carries only in-frame clones and drops some. The data hold just under 65,000 clones, with roughly 88% observed a single time. The CDR3 is 13 amino acids. Germline lookup yields CDR1 MGHRA and CDR2 YSYEKL. V was trimmed by 10 bases and J by 13 bases, leaving 25 bases between them. The sample consisted of CD4+ or CD8+ T cells sorted from blood, taken in a trial of the OX40 agonist ivuxolimab. This clonotype was obtained from an adult with an advanced solid tumor such as melanoma, head and neck, liver or kidney cancer. The chain combines TRBV4-1 with TRBJ1-2; no reliable D call. The CDR3 DNA reads TGCGCCACCTCGGAGTCGTCCTATAGGGCTGCCACCTTC. This encodes CATSESSYRAATF.